Presented here are 8 T cell receptor beta chains from one specimen sequenced in a study of blood T cells in healthy people across ages. Primers used in a second PCR of roughly 7 to 12 cycles were a sample-barcoded 5' primer and a J-beta primer mix. TCRdb re-derived calls from the 5' RACE reads in MiXCR, one entry per CDR3 protein. The sample carries 700,000 to 900,000 distinct CDR3 sequences, around a quarter recorded once. The same data also went into a second study, on T cells of mothers and their children.

The sequenced sample was blood. The receptors here all came from a boy between 5 and 17 years old in good health.

The J gene is TRBJ1-2, the V gene TRBV6-1, with D maybe TRBD1 (5 bases). CDR1 and CDR2 (germline): MNHNS, SASEGT. The CDR3 is 14 residues long. V lost 1 base and J lost 4, with 10 bases in between. The CDR3 sequence: CASSEVGDVYGYTF. In DNA, the CDR3 is TGTGCCAGCAGTGAAGTTGGGGACGTCTATGGCTACACCTTC.

A few counts support this clonotype. The V call is TRBV20-1, the J call TRBJ1-1; 10 positions agree with TRBD1. J lost 5 bases, V lost 5 bases, and 5 bases had no gene match. Germline V gene lookup returns CDR1 DFQATT and CDR2 SNEGSKA (reference sequence). The CDR3 consists of 13 residues. The CDR3 protein is CSAWDRGWTEAFF. CDR3 DNA: TGCAGTGCTTGGGACAGGGGATGGACTGAAGCTTTCTTT.

This clonotype has only a few counts. The V and J genes are TRBV10-3 and TRBJ2-1; tentatively, D is TRBD2 (6 bases). The V gene's germline CDR1 is ENHRY and CDR2 SYGVKD. This CDR3 has 16 amino acids. The V gene lost 1 base and the J gene lost 5 bases, with 15 bases spanning the gap. The CDR3 region is CAISEWGVVGDNEQFF. Written as DNA, the CDR3 is TGTGCCATCAGTGAGTGGGGGGTAGTCGGGGACAATGAGCAGTTCTTC.

The V and J genes are TRBV9 and TRBJ2-1; D might be TRBD2 (5 bases). The J call could be wrong; TRBJ2-7 is a better fit for the DNA end. Looked up from germline, CDR1 is SGDLS and CDR2 is YYNGEE. The CDR3 loop spans 13 amino acids. The DNA of the CDR3 is TGTGCCAGCAGCCCCGGGGTAGGCAACGAGCAGTACTTC. Protein sequence: CASSPGVGNEQYF.

This clonotype was seen a handful of times. CDR3 sequence: CSARGTDPYEQYF. The CDR3 DNA follows: TGCAGTGCTAGAGGGACAGACCCCTACGAGCAGTACTTC. The rearrangement links TRBV20-1 to TRBJ2-7; a weak D match, TRBD1 (6 bases). The CDR3 sequence is 13 residues long. Trimming stripped 1 base from V and 2 bases from J, with 9 bases between. Per germline, CDR1 DFQATT and CDR2 SNEGSKA (reference sequence).

This clonotype was detected only a few times. The chain joins TRBV5-1 to TRBJ2-7; unclear D gene. Matching the DNA end better, TRBJ2-1 makes the J call doubtful. The V gene's germline CDR1 is SGHRS and CDR2 YFSETQ. The CDR3 totals 14 residues. The CDR3 here is CASSLGPQKDEQFF. CDR3 nucleotides: TGCGCCAGCAGCCTGGGTCCCCAGAAGGATGAGCAGTTCTTC.

This clonotype has just a few counts. The chain links TRBV20-1 to TRBJ2-7, with D maybe TRBD2 (7 bases). Germline CDR1 reads DFQATT; CDR2 reads SNEGSKA (reference sequence). V lost 5 bases and J 5 bases, leaving 16 bases between the germline ends. CDR3 length equals 13 residues. CDR3 residues: CSAPRGASDEQYF. Written as DNA, the CDR3 is TGCAGTGCTCCCCGGGGGGCGAGCGACGAGCAGTACTTC.

V is TRBV7-6 and J is TRBJ2-3, with D perhaps given as TRBD1 or TRBD2 (5 bases each). From germline, CDR1 is SGHVS and CDR2 FNYEAQ. V gave up 5 bases and J gave up 0 bases, with 18 bases separating them. The CDR3 has 17 amino acids. The CDR3 sequence: CASSDYLGAVSTDTQYF. The CDR3 DNA sequence: TGTGCCAGCAGCGACTACCTAGGGGCGGTAAGCACAGATACGCAGTATTTT.